This entry lists 27 T cell receptor beta chains sequenced from one sample in a study of cytomegalovirus exposure and HLA in healthy donors. Vbeta (60) and Jbeta (13) primers were used in the PCR. The assay was immunoSEQ multiplex PCR, and TCRdb's table has in-frame clones only and misses some. The sample shows 110,000 or so clones, 77% of them seen only once. Sequenced input: PBMCs. The receptor source for this set is a man aged 40-55 years in good health and CMV-seropositive.

The chain is built from TRBV2 and TRBJ2-1; TRBD1 agrees at 10 bases. Trimming took 2 bases from V and 6 from J; bases not matched to a gene: 10. This CDR3 region has 17 residues. CDR1 is SNHLY and CDR2 is FYNNEI in the germline V gene. The CDR3 sequence is CASSEIRGTGASNEQFF. The CDR3 DNA follows: TGTGCCAGCAGTGAAATCCGCGGGACAGGGGCAAGCAATGAGCAGTTCTTC.

V usage is TRBV28 and J usage is TRBJ1-6; 10 nucleotides align to TRBD1. The CDR3 totals 14 residues. The trim removed 6 bases at V and 8 bases at J, leaving 4 bases unmatched. Germline V lookup: CDR1 MDHEN, CDR2 SYDVKM. The DNA for the CDR3 is TGTGCCAGCAGACCGGGACAGGGGTATTCACCCCTCCACTTT. Translated: CASRPGQGYSPLHF.

The V call is TRBV7-3, the J call TRBJ1-2; 7 bases fit TRBD1. Germline V gene data show CDR1 as SGHTA and CDR2 as FQGTGA. The CDR3 has 13 residues. The J segment lost 6 bases and the V segment lost 8 bases, leaving 9 bases of the junction unmatched. Here the CDR3 reads CASGETGFDGYTF. The CDR3 DNA reads as TGTGCCAGCGGAGAGACAGGGTTTGATGGCTACACCTTC.

The chain has TRBV5-1 and TRBJ2-1; TRBD2 aligns across 10 bases. Trimming cost V 0 bases and J 9 bases; bases outside gene matches: 9. This CDR3 is 16 amino acids long. Germline V gene lookup returns CDR1 SGHRS and CDR2 YFSETQ. DNA of the CDR3: TGCGCCAGCAGCTTGGCCGGGACTAGCGCCCAGGGTGAGCAGTTCTTC. Amino acid sequence: CASSLAGTSAQGEQFF.

The J gene is TRBJ2-3, the V gene TRBV4-1, with a possible D match to TRBD1 (5 bases). The CDR3 contains 16 residues. From germline, CDR1 is MGHRA and CDR2 YSYEKL. Trimming took 1 base from V and 1 from J, leaving 12 bases between them. CDR3 nucleotides: TGCGCCAGCAGCCAAGTGAAGGGGCTGGGCACAGATACGCAGTATTTT. It is translated as CASSQVKGLGTDTQYF.

This rearrangement joins TRBV6-5 to TRBJ2-3, with 10 bases matching TRBD2. Germline V lookup: CDR1 MNHEY, CDR2 SVGAGI. The trim removed 8 bases at V and 0 bases at J, leaving 5 bases unmatched. The CDR3 has 15 residues. CDR3 residues: CASSIAGGSTDTQYF. The CDR3 nucleotides are TGTGCCAGCTCAATAGCGGGGGGAAGCACAGATACGCAGTATTTT.

CDR3 in amino acids: CASSETGKQGLVSGELFF. The CDR3, as DNA: TGTGCCAGCAGCGAAACAGGAAAACAGGGCCTCGTCTCCGGGGAGCTGTTTTTT. The chain links TRBV6-1 to TRBJ2-2; possible D gene TRBD1, 6 bases. The CDR3 is made up of 18 amino acids. Germline CDR1 and CDR2: MNHNS and SASEGT. V shed 6 bases and J shed 6 bases, with 26 bases lying between them.

This rearrangement joins TRBV14 to TRBJ2-1; TRBD1 might be the D (5 bases). Trimming pared 1 base from V and 3 bases from J, leaving 10 bases between. CDR3 length: 15 amino acids. CDR1 SGHDN and CDR2 FVKESK come from the germline V gene. Here the CDR3 reads CASSQGGAYYNEQFF. CDR3 nucleotide sequence: TGTGCCAGCAGCCAAGGGGGCGCCTACTACAATGAGCAGTTCTTC.

This clone came up a few times. This rearrangement joins TRBV7-6 to TRBJ2-7; 9 bases are a match to TRBD2. CDR3 size: 13 residues. The germline CDR1 and CDR2 sequences are SGHVS and FNYEAQ. J was trimmed by 3 bases and V by 5 bases; bases with no gene match: 2. CDR3 protein: CASSRGRDYEQYF. The CDR3 DNA is TGTGCCAGCAGCCGCGGGAGGGACTACGAGCAGTACTTC. Filled out from reference TRBV7-6 and TRBJ2-7, the complete variable domain reads GAGVSQSPRYKVTKRGQDVALRCDPISGHVSLYWYRQALGQGPEFLTYFNYEAQQDKSGLPNDRFSAERPEGSISTLTIQRTEQRDSAMYRCASSRGRDYEQYFGPGTRLTVT.

CDR3 amino acids: CASSLISTKSGELFF. The CDR3 nucleotides are TGTGCCAGCAGCTTAATATCGACTAAGTCCGGGGAGCTGTTTTTT. The gene calls are TRBV5-6 and TRBJ2-2, with a tentative D call TRBD2 (5 bases). Trimming shortened V by 2 bases and J by 6 bases, and 14 bases separated the two germline ends. Per the germline V gene, CDR1 is SGHDT and CDR2 is YYEEEE. This CDR3 is 15 amino acids long.

V and J are TRBV6-6 and TRBJ1-2, with 7 positions matching TRBD1. In germline, CDR1 is MNHNY, CDR2 SVGAGI (reference sequence). Trimming cost V 2 bases and J 7 bases; bases outside gene matches: 4. The length of the CDR3 is 13 residues. CDR3 region: CASSYTGESGYTF. CDR3 bases: TGTGCCAGCAGTTACACAGGGGAAAGTGGCTACACCTTC.

This chain connects TRBV19 to TRBJ2-5; 12 positions agree with TRBD1. Germline-derived CDR1 and CDR2 are LNHDA and SQIVND (reference sequence). The CDR3 loop spans 15 amino acids. V lost 6 bases and J lost 4; bases outside the gene matches: 6. The CDR3 loop reads CASRGTGGKGETQYF. The CDR3 DNA is TGTGCCAGTAGAGGGACAGGGGGCAAGGGAGAGACCCAGTACTTC.

This chain links TRBV5-4 with TRBJ2-7, with D possibly TRBD1 on 6 matching bases. V was cut by 4 bases and J by 0 bases, with 8 bases left in between. The CDR3 totals 13 residues. The germline gives CDR1 SGHNT, CDR2 YYREEE (reference sequence). CDR3 nucleotide sequence: TGTGCCAGCAGCCTACAGGGCTCCTACGAGCAGTACTTC. It encodes CASSLQGSYEQYF.

The chain combines TRBV2 with TRBJ2-1; TRBD1 aligns across 9 bases. CDR3 length: 12 amino acids. CDR1 is SNHLY and CDR2 is FYNNEI in the germline V gene. Trimming removed 6 bases from V and 8 bases from J; junction bases left unmatched: 2. CDR3 coding DNA: TGTGCCAGCAGCGGGGACAGGGATGAGCAGTTCTTC. This translates into CASSGDRDEQFF.

The chain joins TRBV2 to TRBJ1-1; 11 nucleotides align to TRBD1. J gave up 4 bases and V 5 bases, and 9 bases lay outside the gene matches. This CDR3 has 16 residues. Germline V lookup: CDR1 SNHLY, CDR2 FYNNEI. The CDR3 is CASSSLRDRGFTEAFF. In DNA form, the CDR3 reads TGTGCCAGCAGTTCACTTCGGGACAGGGGGTTCACTGAAGCTTTCTTT.

V and J are TRBV7-9 and TRBJ2-2, with D hard to call. Germline loops: CDR1 SEHNR, CDR2 FQNEAQ (reference sequence). Trimming pared 1 base from V and 4 bases from J, leaving 10 bases between. This CDR3 comprises 15 residues. CDR3 nucleotide sequence: TGTGCCAGCAGCTTAGTTTCCACGGGCACCGGGGAGCTGTTTTTT. Its translation: CASSLVSTGTGELFF.

The CDR3: CARQGARVQTEAFF. CDR3 bases: TGTGCCAGACAGGGGGCGCGTGTCCAGACTGAAGCTTTCTTT. The genes are TRBV6-5 and TRBJ1-1; 9 bases agree with TRBD1. Unmatched junction bases numbered 10, after V lost 9 bases and J lost 5 bases. The CDR3 is made up of 14 amino acids. CDR1 is MNHEY, CDR2 SVGAGI, per germline.

The chain uses TRBV10-3 and TRBJ2-7; TRBD1 agrees at 10 bases. This CDR3 has 13 amino acids. Looked up from germline, CDR1 is ENHRY and CDR2 is SYGVKD. After removal of 6 bases from V and 7 bases from J, the junction contained 6 bases not matched to a gene. The CDR3 DNA reads TGTGCCATCAGAGGGACAGGGGTTAGGGAGCAGTACTTC. It is translated as CAIRGTGVREQYF.

This clone appeared a single time. The rearrangement uses TRBV5-1 and TRBJ2-5, with D possibly being TRBD2 (6 bases). V gave up 1 base and J gave up 2 bases, with 12 bases separating them. The CDR3 is 15 amino acids. Germline V gene sequence: CDR1 SGHRS, CDR2 YFSETQ. The CDR3 sequence is CASSLLAGKQETQYF. For the CDR3, the DNA is TGCGCCAGCAGCTTGCTGGCGGGGAAACAAGAGACCCAGTACTTC.

This clone came up a few times. V is TRBV2 and J is TRBJ2-7; 7 nucleotides agree with TRBD1. The V gene's germline CDR1 is SNHLY and CDR2 FYNNEI. The trim removed 6 bases at V and 6 bases at J, leaving 11 bases unmatched. This CDR3 has 14 residues. The CDR3 region has the DNA TGTGCCAGCAGACTACAGGGGCAGTGGAGCGAGCAGTACTTC. It translates to CASRLQGQWSEQYF.

The chain has TRBV4-3 and TRBJ2-5; 10 positions match TRBD2. CDR1 LGHNA and CDR2 YSLEER come from the germline V gene. This CDR3 is 16 amino acids long. Unmatched junction bases numbered 2, after V lost 0 bases and J lost 1 base. CDR3 DNA: TGCGCCAGCAGCCAAGACCAGCGGGGGGGCCAAGAGACCCAGTACTTC. Encoded protein: CASSQDQRGGQETQYF.

The rearrangement joins TRBV4-1 to TRBJ2-3, with TRBD2 matching over 8 bases. V was clipped by 0 bases and J by 2 bases; unmatched bases: 13. Germline assignment: CDR1 MGHRA and CDR2 YSYEKL. The CDR3 contains 19 residues. The CDR3 DNA is TGCGCCAGCAGCCAAGATACCCGGGGGGGCCGAGACCCCACAGATACGCAGTATTTT. Its translation is CASSQDTRGGRDPTDTQYF.

The rearrangement uses TRBV9 and TRBJ2-7; maybe TRBD2 (5 bases). Trimming shortened V by 0 bases and J by 2 bases, and 15 bases separated the two germline ends. The CDR3 runs 16 residues. Germline V gene sequence: CDR1 SGDLS, CDR2 YYNGEE. The CDR3 nucleotides read TGTGCCAGCAGCGTAGCGCCGGGGAGTGTTGCCTACGAGCAGTACTTC. This gives the protein CASSVAPGSVAYEQYF.

V gene TRBV12-1 combines with J gene TRBJ1-2; the D call of TRBD1 is as the table states it, not checked on the DNA. TRBV12-1 is listed as a pseudogene. There are 15 residues in the CDR3. CDR3: CASSSEHRDTSGYTF. The DNA of the CDR3 is TGTGCCAGCAGCTCAGAGCACCGGGACACGTCCGGCTACACCTTC.

This chain joins TRBV6-6 and TRBJ1-1; unclear D gene. CDR1 is MNHNY and CDR2 is SVGAGI in the germline V gene (reference sequence). The CDR3 runs 13 residues. Deletions cut 2 bases from V and 8 bases from J, with 12 bases between. The CDR3 nucleotides read TGTGCCAGCAGTTACAACCGACTAAGGGAAGCTTTCTTT. Protein: CASSYNRLREAFF.

This chain joins TRBV29-1 and TRBJ1-2; D possibly corresponds to TRBD1 (5 bases). This CDR3 comprises 11 residues. Germline V lookup: CDR1 SQVTM, CDR2 ANQGSEA. V was shortened by 2 bases and J by 8 bases, with 9 bases between the two germline ends. The CDR3 region is CSVETGAGYTF. DNA of the CDR3: TGCAGCGTTGAAACTGGGGCGGGCTACACCTTC.

The rearrangement uses TRBV4-1 and TRBJ1-3; D remains unclear. Per germline, CDR1 MGHRA and CDR2 YSYEKL. The V and J ends lost 0 bases and 12 bases respectively, with 9 bases between them. The CDR3 is made up of 12 amino acids. CDR3 bases: TGCGCCAGCAGCCAAGATTCCGGGTTCATATATTTT. It yields the protein CASSQDSGFIYF.